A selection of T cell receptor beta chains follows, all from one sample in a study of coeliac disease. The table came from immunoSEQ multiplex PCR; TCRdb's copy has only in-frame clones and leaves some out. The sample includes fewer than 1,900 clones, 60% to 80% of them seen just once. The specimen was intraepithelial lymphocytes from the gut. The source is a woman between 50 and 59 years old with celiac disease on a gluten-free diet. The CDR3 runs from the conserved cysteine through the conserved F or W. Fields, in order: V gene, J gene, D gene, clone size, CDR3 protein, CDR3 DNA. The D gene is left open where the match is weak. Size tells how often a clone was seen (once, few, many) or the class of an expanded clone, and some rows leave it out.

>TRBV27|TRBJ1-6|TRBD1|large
CASTLTPGQGWSPLHF
TGTGCCAGCACCCTGACCCCTGGACAGGGGTGGTCACCCCTCCACTTT
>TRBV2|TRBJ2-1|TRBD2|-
CASRKSGGREQFF
TGTGCCAGCAGGAAGAGCGGGGGGCGTGAGCAGTTCTTC
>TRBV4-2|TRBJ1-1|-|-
CASSQGSAGLTEAFF
TGTGCCAGCAGCCAAGGGTCAGCAGGGTTAACTGAAGCTTTCTTT
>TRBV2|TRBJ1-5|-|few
CASSATVGNQPQHF
TGTGCCAGCAGCGCGACAGTGGGGAATCAGCCCCAGCATTTT
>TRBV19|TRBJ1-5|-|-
CASTNRFSNQPQHF
TGTGCCAGTACCAACAGGTTTAGCAATCAGCCCCAGCATTTT
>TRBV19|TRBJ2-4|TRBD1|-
CASSPGTGEYF
TGTGCCAGTAGCCCAGGGACAGGGGAGTACTTC
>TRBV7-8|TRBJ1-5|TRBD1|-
CASSIGTGHSNQPQHF
TGTGCCAGCAGCATAGGGACAGGCCATAGCAATCAGCCCCAGCATTTT
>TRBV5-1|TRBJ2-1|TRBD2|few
CASSLQGLAGGKEQFF
TGCGCCAGCAGCTTACAAGGACTAGCGGGGGGGAAAGAGCAGTTCTTC
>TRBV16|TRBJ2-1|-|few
CASSQGPNSPLTFNEQFF
TGTGCCAGCAGCCAAGGCCCGAATTCGCCTCTCACGTTCAATGAGCAGTTCTTC
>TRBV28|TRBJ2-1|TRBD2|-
CASSLRAGDPYNEQFF
TGTGCCAGCAGTTTACGAGCGGGGGATCCCTACAATGAGCAGTTCTTC
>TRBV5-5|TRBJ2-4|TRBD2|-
CASSLGTSGVKNIQYF
TGTGCCAGCAGCTTGGGAACTAGCGGGGTCAAAAACATTCAGTACTTC
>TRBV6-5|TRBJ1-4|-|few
CASSYGLGRGEKLFF
TGTGCCAGCAGTTACGGGCTAGGGAGAGGTGAAAAACTGTTTTTC
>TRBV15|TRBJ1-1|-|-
CATSRGVAAEAFF
TGTGCCACCAGCAGAGGGGTTGCGGCTGAAGCTTTCTTT
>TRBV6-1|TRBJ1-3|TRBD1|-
CASSSDRPRNTIYF
TGTGCCAGCAGCTCGGACAGGCCCAGAAACACCATATATTTT
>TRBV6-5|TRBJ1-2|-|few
CASSPRIRAGAGYTF
TGTGCCAGCAGCCCGCGTATAAGAGCTGGGGCGGGCTACACCTTC
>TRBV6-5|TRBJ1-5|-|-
CASRSADRSNQPQHF
TGTGCCAGCAGAAGCGCCGACAGAAGCAATCAGCCCCAGCATTTT
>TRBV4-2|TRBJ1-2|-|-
CASSQGQGWNGYTF
TGTGCCAGCAGCCAAGGGCAGGGATGGAATGGCTACACCTTC
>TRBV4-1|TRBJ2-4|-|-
CASSQLGGRNIQYF
TGCGCCAGCAGCCAATTAGGAGGGAGGAACATTCAGTACTTC
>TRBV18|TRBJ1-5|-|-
CASSPGSRDQPQHF
TGTGCCAGCTCACCAGGGTCCAGGGATCAGCCCCAGCATTTT
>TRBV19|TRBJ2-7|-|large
CASSRVLHGEQYF
TGTGCCAGTAGTCGGGTCTTGCATGGTGAGCAGTACTTC
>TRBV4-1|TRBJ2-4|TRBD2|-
CASSQLGGRNIQYF
TGCGCCAGCAGCCAATTGGGAGGGAGGAACATTCAGTACTTC
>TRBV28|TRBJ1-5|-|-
CASRPAGEYQPQHF
TGTGCCAGCAGACCCGCAGGGGAGTATCAGCCCCAGCATTTT